This T cell receptor (beta chain) emerged from a study of cytomegalovirus exposure and HLA in healthy donors. Points from the study as a whole: At a 0.05 false discovery rate, a later analysis found approximately 15,000 TCR beta sequences to be associated with HLA alleles. Sequencing artifact likely explains a cluster of highly shared sequence variants. Information on immune exposure was restricted to one variable (CMV serostatus).

Only a few counts were recorded for this clone. Its antigen is not known. V lost 7 bases and J 2 bases, leaving 14 bases between the germline ends. Germline values: CDR1 MNHNS, CDR2 SASEGT. CDR3 size: 15 residues. A multiplex PCR was run with 60 Vbeta primers and 13 Jbeta primers. TCRdb's copy holds only in-frame clones and misses some; the assay was immunoSEQ multiplex PCR. The data hold 130,000 or so clones, with 60% to 80% observed a single time. The sequence was obtained from a female donor in good health and CMV-seronegative. The sample comprised PBMCs. The V gene is TRBV6-1, the J gene TRBJ2-2; a weak D match, TRBD1 (6 bases). The CDR3 is CASNLVQGNTGELFF. CDR3 coding DNA: TGTGCCAGCAACCTCGTACAGGGAAACACCGGGGAGCTGTTTTTT.